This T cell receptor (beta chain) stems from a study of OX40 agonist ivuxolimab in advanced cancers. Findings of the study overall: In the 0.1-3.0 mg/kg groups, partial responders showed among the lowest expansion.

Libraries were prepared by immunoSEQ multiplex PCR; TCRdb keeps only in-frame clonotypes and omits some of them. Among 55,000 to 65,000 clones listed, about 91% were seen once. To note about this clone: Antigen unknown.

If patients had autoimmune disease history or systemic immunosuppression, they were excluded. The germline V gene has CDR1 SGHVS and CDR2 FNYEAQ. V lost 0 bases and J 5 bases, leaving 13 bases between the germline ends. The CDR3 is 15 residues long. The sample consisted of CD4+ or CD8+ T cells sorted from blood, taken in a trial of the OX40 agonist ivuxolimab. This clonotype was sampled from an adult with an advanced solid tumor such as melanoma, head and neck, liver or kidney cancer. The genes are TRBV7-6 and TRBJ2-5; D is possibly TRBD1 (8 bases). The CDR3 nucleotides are TGTGCCAGCAGCTTAGCCGACAGGGGAGGGGAGACCCAGTACTTC. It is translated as CASSLADRGGETQYF.